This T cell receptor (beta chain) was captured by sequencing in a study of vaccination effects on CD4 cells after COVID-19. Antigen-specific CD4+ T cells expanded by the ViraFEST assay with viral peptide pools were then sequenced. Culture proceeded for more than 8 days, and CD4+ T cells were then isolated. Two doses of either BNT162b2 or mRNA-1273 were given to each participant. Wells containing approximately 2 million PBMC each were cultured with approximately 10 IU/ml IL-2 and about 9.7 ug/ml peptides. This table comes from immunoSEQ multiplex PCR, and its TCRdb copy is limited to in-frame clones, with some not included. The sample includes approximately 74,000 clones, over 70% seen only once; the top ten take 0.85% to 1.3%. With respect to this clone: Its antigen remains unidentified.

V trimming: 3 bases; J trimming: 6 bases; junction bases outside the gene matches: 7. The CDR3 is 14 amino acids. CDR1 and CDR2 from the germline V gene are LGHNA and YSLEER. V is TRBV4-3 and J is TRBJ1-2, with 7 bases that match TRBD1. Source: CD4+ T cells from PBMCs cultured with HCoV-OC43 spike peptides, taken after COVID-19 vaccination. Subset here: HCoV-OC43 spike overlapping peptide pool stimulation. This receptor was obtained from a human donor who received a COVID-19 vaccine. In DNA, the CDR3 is TGCGCCAGCAGCCATCCGACAGGGAGGAATGGCTACACCTTC. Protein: CASSHPTGRNGYTF.